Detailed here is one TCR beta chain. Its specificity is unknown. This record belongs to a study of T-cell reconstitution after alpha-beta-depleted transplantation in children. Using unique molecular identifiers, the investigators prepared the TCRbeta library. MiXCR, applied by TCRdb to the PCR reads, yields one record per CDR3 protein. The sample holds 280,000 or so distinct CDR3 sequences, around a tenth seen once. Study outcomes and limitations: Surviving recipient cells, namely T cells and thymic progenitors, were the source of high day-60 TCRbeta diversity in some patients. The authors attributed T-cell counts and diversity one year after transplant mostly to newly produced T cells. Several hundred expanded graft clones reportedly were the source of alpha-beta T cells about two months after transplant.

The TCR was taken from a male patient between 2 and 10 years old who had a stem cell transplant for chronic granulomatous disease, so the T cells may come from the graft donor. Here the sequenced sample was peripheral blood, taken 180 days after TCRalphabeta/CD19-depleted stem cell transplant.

The CDR3 DNA follows: TGCAGTGCTATATCGACAGGATCAAATCAGCCCCAGCATTTT. This encodes CSAISTGSNQPQHF. The gene calls are TRBV20-1 and TRBJ1-5, with D perhaps TRBD1 (6 bases). This CDR3 is 14 amino acids long. Deletions cut 4 bases from V and 4 bases from J, with 14 bases between. CDR1 DFQATT and CDR2 SNEGSKA come from the germline V gene (reference sequence).